The clone carrying this TCR beta chain is a singleton in its sample. The antigen remains unidentified. Sequencing was performed with immunoSEQ multiplex PCR; in TCRdb, only in-frame clones are kept and a portion is missing. The sample includes some 2 million clones, roughly 95% of them seen just once. This CDR3 is 12 amino acids long. CDR1 is SGHVS, CDR2 FNYEAQ, per germline. The ends were cut back, 4 bases at V and 7 bases at J, with 10 bases in the middle. The data belong to a study of shared clonotypes between healthy human individuals. Naive CD8 cells lacked CD45RO, underwent positive selection for CCR7 and left out terminally differentiated effector memory CD45RA+ cells. All donors were Caucasian adults living in Nashville, Tennessee. Study observations and caveats: Sharing across a handful of donors was seen in 4% to 6.5% of naive CD4 clonotypes. Rarefaction analysis demonstrated incomplete sorted-subset sequencing notwithstanding large depth.

The clonotype was recovered from a man aged 18 to 29 in good health. The sample comprised naive CD8+ T cells sorted from blood. This chain joins TRBV7-6 and TRBJ1-1; maybe TRBD1 (6 bases). The CDR3 coding sequence is TGTGCCAGCAGCTCAGGGGTGGGTGAAGCTTTCTTT. Translation: CASSSGVGEAFF.